Listed here are 11 T cell receptor beta chains from one sample, sequenced in a study of blood T cell repertoires in COVID-19. Sequencing was performed with immunoSEQ multiplex PCR; in TCRdb, only in-frame clones are kept and a portion is missing. Of 390,000 or so clones listed, about four fifths are singletons. Sequencing was done on a sample of PBMCs or T cells enriched from blood (not recorded which). The source is a woman between 45 and 60 years old who had recovered from COVID-19.

The rearrangement links TRBV29-1 to TRBJ1-2, with D hard to call. V lost 3 bases to trimming and J lost 1 base, with 9 bases between them. Germline CDR1 SQVTM, CDR2 ANQGSEA. The CDR3 is 13 amino acids. CDR3 loop: CSVELRHNYGYTF. The CDR3 DNA sequence: TGCAGCGTTGAGCTCAGGCATAACTATGGCTACACCTTC.

This clone was observed a handful of times. The V and J genes are TRBV6-1 and TRBJ1-5; TRBD1 might be the D (5 bases). The germline gives CDR1 MNHNS, CDR2 SASEGT. This CDR3 contains 16 residues. With 4 bases removed from V and 6 bases from J, the gap between germline ends came to 19 bases. The CDR3 sequence is CASSVNRQGSSQPQHF. The CDR3 DNA follows: TGTGCCAGCAGTGTTAATCGGCAGGGATCAAGTCAGCCCCAGCATTTT.

The table lists this clone with a few counts. The chain uses TRBV25-1 and TRBJ2-3; weak D call: TRBD1 (6 bases). The CDR3 is 18 amino acids. Trimming shortened V by 3 bases and J by 0 bases, and 19 bases separated the two germline ends. Germline V CDR1 and CDR2: MGHDK, SYGVNS. CDR3 sequence: CASSDPTGTSTSTDTQYF. The CDR3 DNA reads TGTGCCAGCAGTGATCCCACAGGGACGTCCACTAGCACAGATACGCAGTATTTT. The whole variable domain, remainder taken from reference TRBV25-1 and TRBJ2-3, is EADIYQTPRYLVIGTGKKITLECSQTMGHDKMYWYQQDPGMELHLIHYSYGVNSTEKGDLSSESTVSRIRTEHFPLTLESARPSHTSQYLCASSDPTGTSTSTDTQYFGPGTRLTVL.

In DNA, the CDR3 is TGCGCCAGCAGCCAAGCCTGGAGGGATCAGCCCCAGCATTTT. Translating gives CASSQAWRDQPQHF. The rearrangement uses TRBV4-3 and TRBJ1-5, with no clear D. Germline V CDR1 and CDR2: LGHNA, YSLEER. The V end was cut by 1 base, the J end by 5 bases, with 9 bases between. The CDR3 extends over 14 amino acids.

The rearrangement links TRBV28 to TRBJ1-2; TRBD1 matches 7 bases. V lost 5 bases and J lost 8; bases outside the gene matches: 5. The V gene's germline CDR1 is MDHEN and CDR2 SYDVKM. The CDR3 extends over 12 amino acids. In DNA, the CDR3 is TGTGCCAGCAGTCTCACAGGGGTCGGCTACACCTTC. Protein product: CASSLTGVGYTF.

The chain employs TRBV5-4 and TRBJ2-7; a weak D match, TRBD2 (5 bases). The CDR3 totals 14 residues. V lost 9 bases and J lost 0, with 16 bases in between. The V gene's germline CDR1 is SGHNT and CDR2 YYREEE (reference sequence). The CDR3 coding sequence is TGTGCCATCCATCGGGAAGGGCCCTCCTACGAGCAGTACTTC. Its translation is CAIHREGPSYEQYF.

This sequence joins TRBV18 and TRBJ2-1; TRBD1 is a possible D gene (6 bases). The CDR3 length is 13 residues. V lost 4 bases and J lost 5, with 9 bases in between. Germline-derived CDR1 and CDR2 are KGHSH and LQKENI. The CDR3 coding sequence is TGTGCCAGCTCACGTCGACAGGACAATGAGCAGTTCTTC. This codes for CASSRRQDNEQFF.

The rearrangement joins TRBV30 to TRBJ1-2, with TRBD1 as a possible D gene (5 bases). V was trimmed by 4 bases and J by 5 bases, leaving 17 bases between them. The CDR3 extends over 14 amino acids. From germline, CDR1 is GTSNPN and CDR2 SVGIG (reference sequence). Here the CDR3 reads CAWTGGGTGYGYTF. The CDR3 nucleotides read TGTGCCTGGACCGGCGGGGGTACGGGGTATGGCTACACCTTC.

This clone was counted between two and nine times. The rearrangement uses TRBV7-2 and TRBJ2-4, with TRBD1 matching over 12 bases. CDR1 SGHTA and CDR2 FQGNSA come from the germline V gene. The ends lost 4 bases at V and 5 bases at J; junction bases unmatched: 6. The CDR3 has 16 amino acids. CDR3: CASSYSGTGGQNIQYF. The DNA for the CDR3 is TGTGCCAGCAGCTACTCCGGGACAGGGGGCCAAAACATTCAGTACTTC.

This chain connects TRBV19 to TRBJ2-7; TRBD1 matches 8 bases. This CDR3 has 16 residues. Germline-derived CDR1 and CDR2 are LNHDA and SQIVND (reference sequence). The junction had 11 bases not matched to a gene; V was cut back by 3 bases and J by 4 bases. CDR3 sequence reads: CASSIAVRTGFYEQYF. CDR3 nucleotides: TGTGCCAGTAGTATCGCAGTAAGGACAGGGTTTTACGAGCAGTACTTC.

The rearrangement uses TRBV30 and TRBJ1-5; D remains unclear. The V gene lost 2 bases and the J gene lost 4 bases, with 6 bases spanning the gap. Germline CDR1 GTSNPN, CDR2 SVGIG (reference sequence). The CDR3 runs 12 residues. The CDR3 loop is CAWSSQNQPQHF. The CDR3 DNA follows: TGTGCCTGGAGTTCCCAGAATCAGCCCCAGCATTTT. The full variable domain, rest sourced from reference TRBV30 and TRBJ1-5, is SQTIHQWPATLVQPVGSPLSLECTVEGTSNPNLYWYRQAAGRGLQLLFYSVGIGQISSEVPQNLSASRPQDRQFILSSKKLLLSDSGFYLCAWSSQNQPQHFGDGTRLSIL.